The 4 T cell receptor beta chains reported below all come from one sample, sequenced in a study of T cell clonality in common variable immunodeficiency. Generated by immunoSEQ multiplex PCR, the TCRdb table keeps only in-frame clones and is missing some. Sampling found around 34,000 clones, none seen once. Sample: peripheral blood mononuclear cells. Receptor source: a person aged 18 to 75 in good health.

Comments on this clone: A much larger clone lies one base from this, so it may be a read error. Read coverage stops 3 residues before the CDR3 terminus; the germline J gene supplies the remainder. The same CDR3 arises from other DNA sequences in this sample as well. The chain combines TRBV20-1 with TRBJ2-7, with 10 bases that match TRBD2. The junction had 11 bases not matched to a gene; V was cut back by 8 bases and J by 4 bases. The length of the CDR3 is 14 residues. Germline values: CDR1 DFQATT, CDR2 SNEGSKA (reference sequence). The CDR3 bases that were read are TGCAGTCCTCTAGCGGGAGAGGTGCCTTACGAG. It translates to CSPLAGEVPYE. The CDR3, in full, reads CSPLAGEVPYEQYF.

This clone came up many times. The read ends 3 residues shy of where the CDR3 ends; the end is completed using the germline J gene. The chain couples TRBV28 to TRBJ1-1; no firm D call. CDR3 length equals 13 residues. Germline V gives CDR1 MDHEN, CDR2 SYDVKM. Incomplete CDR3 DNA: TGTGCTACGGTGCGTCCGATGAACACTGAA. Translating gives CATVRPMNTE. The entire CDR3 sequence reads CATVRPMNTEAFF.

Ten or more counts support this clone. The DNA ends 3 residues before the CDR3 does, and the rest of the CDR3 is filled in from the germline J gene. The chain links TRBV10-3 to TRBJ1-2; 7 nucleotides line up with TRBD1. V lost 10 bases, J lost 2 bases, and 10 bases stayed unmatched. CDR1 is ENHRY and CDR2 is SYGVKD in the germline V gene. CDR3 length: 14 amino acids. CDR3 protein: CATGTAEANYGYTF. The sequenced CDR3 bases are TGTGCCACCGGGACAGCGGAGGCCAACTATGGC.

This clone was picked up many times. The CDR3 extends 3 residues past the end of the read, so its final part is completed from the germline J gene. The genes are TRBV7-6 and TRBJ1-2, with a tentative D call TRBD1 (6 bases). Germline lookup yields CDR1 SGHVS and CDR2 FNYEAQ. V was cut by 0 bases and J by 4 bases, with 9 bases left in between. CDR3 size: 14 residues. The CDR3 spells CASSLAQGSYGYTF. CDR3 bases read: TGTGCCAGCAGCTTAGCCCAGGGGAGCTATGGC.